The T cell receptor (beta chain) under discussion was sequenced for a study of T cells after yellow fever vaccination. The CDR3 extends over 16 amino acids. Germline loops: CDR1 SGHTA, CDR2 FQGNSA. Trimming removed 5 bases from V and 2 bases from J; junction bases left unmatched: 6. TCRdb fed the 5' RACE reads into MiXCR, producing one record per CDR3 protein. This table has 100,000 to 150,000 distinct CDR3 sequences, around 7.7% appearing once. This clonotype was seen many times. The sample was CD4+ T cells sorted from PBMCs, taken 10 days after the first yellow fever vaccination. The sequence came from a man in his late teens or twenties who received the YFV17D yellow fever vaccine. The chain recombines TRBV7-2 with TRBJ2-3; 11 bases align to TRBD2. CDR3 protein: CASSLGTSGVTDTQYF. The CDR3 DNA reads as TGTGCCAGCAGCCTGGGGACTAGCGGAGTCACAGATACGCAGTATTTT. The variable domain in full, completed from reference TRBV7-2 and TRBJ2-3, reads GAGVSQSPSNKVTEKGKDVELRCDPISGHTALYWYRQSLGQGLEFLIYFQGNSAPDKSGLPSDRFSAERTGGSVSTLTIQRTQQEDSAVYLCASSLGTSGVTDTQYFGPGTRLTVL.